A selection of T cell receptor beta chains follows, all from one sample in a study of T-cell reconstitution after alpha-beta-depleted transplantation in children. Via MiXCR, TCRdb re-called the PCR reads, giving one row per CDR3 protein. The top ten clones hold 0.79% of a sample with 670,000 or so distinct CDR3 sequences, about an eighth of them seen once. Here the sequenced sample was PBMCs, taken before TCRalphabeta/CD19-depleted stem cell transplant. The source of these receptors is a girl aged 2-10 years with congenital amegakaryocytic thrombocytopenia, due to receive a stem cell transplant. Both conserved end residues are part of each CDR3. A D gene is named only where the DNA matches it firmly. Size is omitted from some rows. Given values are once, few, many or a class for expanded clones.

J: TRBJ2-1; size: .; D: TRBD2; V: TRBV11-1; CDR3: CASSSPPSGRPEQFF; DNA: TGTGCCAGCAGCTCCCCCCCTAGCGGGAGGCCTGAGCAGTTCTTC
J: TRBJ1-1; size: many; D: .; V: TRBV7-9; CDR3: CASFEGGSRGTDTEAFF; DNA: TGTGCCAGCTTCGAGGGCGGCAGTAGGGGGACGGACACTGAAGCTTTCTTT
J: TRBJ2-2; size: many; D: .; V: TRBV10-3; CDR3: CAVGNTGELFF; DNA: TGTGCCGTCGGTAACACCGGGGAGCTGTTTTTT
J: TRBJ2-6; size: many; D: .; V: TRBV20-1; CDR3: CSARARSGANVLTF; DNA: TGCAGTGCTAGAGCCCGCTCTGGGGCCAACGTCCTGACTTTC
J: TRBJ2-2; size: many; D: .; V: TRBV7-9; CDR3: CASSNSGELFF; DNA: TGTGCCAGCAGCAACTCTGGGGAGCTGTTTTTT
J: TRBJ2-3; size: .; D: .; V: TRBV5-1; CDR3: CASSPRVGGITTDTQYF; DNA: TGCGCCAGCAGCCCCCGCGTGGGCGGGATAACTACAGATACGCAGTATTTT
J: TRBJ2-7; size: many; D: .; V: TRBV20-1; CDR3: CSAMPSQVEQYF; DNA: TGCAGTGCTATGCCCTCTCAGGTCGAGCAGTACTTC
J: TRBJ1-1; size: many; D: .; V: TRBV5-6; CDR3: CASSWGTANTEAFF; DNA: TGTGCCAGCAGCTGGGGGACCGCGAACACTGAAGCTTTCTTT
J: TRBJ2-2; size: .; D: .; V: TRBV5-5; CDR3: CASSLGGVVGELFF; DNA: TGTGCCAGCAGCTTGGGCGGGGTAGTCGGGGAGCTGTTTTTT
J: TRBJ1-3; size: .; D: .; V: TRBV5-1; CDR3: CASSLVPDLSGNTIYF; DNA: TGCGCCAGCAGCTTGGTCCCGGACCTATCTGGAAACACCATATATTTT
J: TRBJ2-1; size: .; D: .; V: TRBV5-1; CDR3: CASRLTGEQFF; DNA: TGCGCCAGCCGTCTTACGGGTGAGCAGTTCTTC
J: TRBJ2-2; size: .; D: .; V: TRBV3-1; CDR3: CASSQEPGSNTGELFF; DNA: TGTGCCAGCAGCCAAGAACCAGGATCAAACACCGGGGAGCTGTTTTTT
J: TRBJ2-7; size: .; D: TRBD2; V: TRBV30; CDR3: CAWTPVGREKRQYF; DNA: TGTGCCTGGACCCCGGTGGGGCGGGAGAAACGGCAGTACTTC
J: TRBJ1-6; size: many; D: .; V: TRBV6-1; CDR3: CASRPRWYHNSPLHF; DNA: TGTGCCAGCAGACCCCGTTGGTACCATAATTCACCCCTCCACTTT
J: TRBJ2-3; size: many; D: TRBD2; V: TRBV29-1; CDR3: CSVTSGPTDTQYF; DNA: TGCAGCGTGACTAGCGGGCCCACAGATACGCAGTATTTT
J: TRBJ1-5; size: many; D: .; V: TRBV20-1; CDR3: CSATQGLQPQHF; DNA: TGCAGTGCCACGCAGGGGCTGCAGCCCCAGCATTTT
J: TRBJ2-5; size: many; D: .; V: TRBV5-1; CDR3: CASSLSRLGFMTEETQYF; DNA: TGCGCCAGCAGCTTATCACGTTTGGGTTTTATGACAGAAGAGACCCAGTACTTC
J: TRBJ2-2; size: .; D: .; V: TRBV29-1; CDR3: CSVEKVVREELFF; DNA: TGCAGCGTTGAAAAGGTAGTTCGCGAGGAGCTGTTTTTT
J: TRBJ2-1; size: .; D: .; V: TRBV19; CDR3: CASSIQRVYNEQFF; DNA: TGTGCCAGTAGTATCCAGCGTGTCTACAATGAGCAGTTCTTC
J: TRBJ2-3; size: few; D: TRBD2; V: TRBV5-1; CDR3: CASYGEGDTQYF; DNA: TGCGCCAGCTACGGGGAGGGAGATACGCAGTATTTT
J: TRBJ2-6; size: many; D: TRBD2; V: TRBV24-1; CDR3: CATSDLRLAGVSGANVLTF; DNA: TGTGCCACCAGTGATTTGCGCCTAGCGGGAGTCTCTGGGGCCAACGTCCTGACTTTC
J: TRBJ1-2; size: many; D: .; V: TRBV28; CDR3: CASSFFLGQGYGYTF; DNA: TGTGCCAGCAGTTTCTTCTTAGGCCAGGGCTATGGCTACACCTTC
J: TRBJ2-3; size: few; D: .; V: TRBV9; CDR3: CASSVLGADTQYF; DNA: TGTGCCAGCAGCGTACTGGGGGCAGATACGCAGTATTTT
J: TRBJ2-7; size: few; D: .; V: TRBV18; CDR3: CASSSGAAVSYEQYF; DNA: TGTGCCAGCTCAAGTGGAGCAGCGGTCTCCTACGAGCAGTACTTC
J: TRBJ2-1; size: .; D: TRBD2; V: TRBV27; CDR3: CASGPIAGESYNEQFF; DNA: TGTGCCAGCGGACCAATAGCGGGAGAGTCCTACAATGAGCAGTTCTTC
J: TRBJ2-5; size: many; D: .; V: TRBV14; CDR3: CASSQVLETQYF; DNA: TGTGCCAGCAGCCAGGTCTTAGAGACCCAGTACTTC
J: TRBJ2-7; size: .; D: .; V: TRBV12-3/TRBV12-4; CDR3: CASSVGFVGTSYEQYF; DNA: TGTGCCAGCAGTGTGGGATTTGTCGGAACCTCCTACGAGCAGTACTTC
J: TRBJ2-7; size: many; D: TRBD2; V: TRBV7-6; CDR3: CASSSPQGTSVYYEQYF; DNA: TGTGCCAGCAGCTCACCCCAGGGGACTAGCGTCTATTACGAGCAGTACTTC
J: TRBJ1-4; size: .; D: .; V: TRBV12-3/TRBV12-4; CDR3: CASSPLGVTNEKLFF; DNA: TGTGCCAGCAGCCCCTTGGGGGTGACTAATGAAAAACTGTTTTTT
J: TRBJ1-5; size: .; D: TRBD1; V: TRBV12-3/TRBV12-4; CDR3: CASSDRGRGGNQPQHF; DNA: TGTGCCAGCAGTGACAGGGGTCGGGGAGGCAATCAGCCCCAGCATTTT
J: TRBJ2-3; size: .; D: .; V: TRBV21-1; CDR3: CASSRSGSCSDTQYF; DNA: TGTGCCAGCAGCAGGAGCGGGAGTTGTTCAGATACGCAGTATTTT